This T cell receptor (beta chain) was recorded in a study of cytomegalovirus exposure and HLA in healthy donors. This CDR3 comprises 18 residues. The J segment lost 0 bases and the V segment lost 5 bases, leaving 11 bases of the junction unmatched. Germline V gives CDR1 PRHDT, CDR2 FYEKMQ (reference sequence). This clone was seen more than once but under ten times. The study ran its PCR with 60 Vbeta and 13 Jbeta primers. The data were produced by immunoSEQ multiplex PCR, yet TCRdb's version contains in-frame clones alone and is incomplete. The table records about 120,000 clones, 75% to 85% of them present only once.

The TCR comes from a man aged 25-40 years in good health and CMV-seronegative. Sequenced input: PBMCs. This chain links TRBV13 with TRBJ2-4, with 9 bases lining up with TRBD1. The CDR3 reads CASSRGQGLGLAKNIQYF. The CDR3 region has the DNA TGTGCCAGCAGCCGGGGACAGGGACTTGGACTAGCCAAAAACATTCAGTACTTC.